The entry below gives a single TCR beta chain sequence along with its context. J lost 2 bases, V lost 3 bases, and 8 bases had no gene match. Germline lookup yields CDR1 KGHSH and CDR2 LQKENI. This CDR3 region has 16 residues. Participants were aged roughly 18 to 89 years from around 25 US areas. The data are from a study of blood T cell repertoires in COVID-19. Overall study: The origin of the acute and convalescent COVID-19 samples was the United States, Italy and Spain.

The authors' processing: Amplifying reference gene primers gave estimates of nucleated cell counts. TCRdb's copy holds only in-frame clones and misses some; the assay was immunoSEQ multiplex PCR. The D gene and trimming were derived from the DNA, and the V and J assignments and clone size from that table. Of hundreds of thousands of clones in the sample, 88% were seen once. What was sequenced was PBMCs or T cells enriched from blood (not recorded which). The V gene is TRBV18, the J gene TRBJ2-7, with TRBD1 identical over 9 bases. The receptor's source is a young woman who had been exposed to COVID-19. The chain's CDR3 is CASSPLDRGFTYEQYF. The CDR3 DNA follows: TGTGCCAGCTCACCCTTGGACAGGGGTTTTACCTACGAGCAGTACTTC.